The source of this TCR beta chain is a study of T-cell reconstitution after alpha-beta-depleted transplantation in children. Findings of the study overall: Reportedly, only several hundred clones from non-depleted graft cells drove alpha-beta T-cell counts at about two months.

Regarding this clonotype: Its specificity is not known. A read error may be the cause here, since a much bigger clone is one base away.

The CDR3 spans 15 residues. Per the germline V gene, CDR1 is MNHEY and CDR2 is SMNVEV (reference sequence). V dropped 3 bases and J dropped 0 bases, with 10 bases sitting between them. A TCRbeta library incorporating unique molecular identifiers was prepared. TCRdb reprocessed the PCR reads with MiXCR, giving one entry per CDR3 protein. The repertoire consists of roughly 670,000 distinct CDR3 sequences, with roughly 14% occurring once and the leading ten covering around 0.8%. This clonotype originated in a girl aged 2-10 years with congenital amegakaryocytic thrombocytopenia, due to receive a stem cell transplant. The rearrangement joins TRBV27 to TRBJ2-3; D is unresolved. Specimen: PBMCs, collected before TCRalphabeta/CD19-depleted stem cell transplant. CDR3 DNA: TGTGCCAGCAGTTTCTCGCTAGGGAGCACAGATACGCAGTATTTT. Its translation is CASSFSLGSTDTQYF.